One and the same sample provided the 28 T cell receptor beta chains below, sequenced in a study of T cells after posttransplantation cyclophosphamide. The repertoire was sequenced with immunoSEQ multiplex PCR; TCRdb's copy has only in-frame clones and lacks some. The sample holds tens of thousands of clones; around 83% are singletons and the top ten take approximately 2.6%. The specimen sequenced was PBMCs. These TCRs come from a man aged 30 to 45 with a blood cancer, CMV-positive, and with a related stem cell donor.

The rearrangement links TRBV30 to TRBJ1-1; TRBD1 matches at 12 bases. Trimming at V came to 4 bases and at J to 8 bases, leaving 8 bases not matched to a gene. Germline V CDR1 and CDR2: GTSNPN, SVGIG (reference sequence). The CDR3 loop spans 14 amino acids. CDR3 nucleotides: TGTGCCTGGAATGTGGGACAGGGGGCTTCGGAAGCTTTCTTT. This encodes CAWNVGQGASEAFF.

This chain connects TRBV7-6 to TRBJ1-2; 7 bases line up with TRBD1. Germline CDR1 is SGHVS and CDR2 is FNYEAQ. The CDR3 totals 15 residues. V was clipped by 3 bases and J by 4 bases; unmatched bases: 8. CDR3 residues: CASSFGDRDSYGYTF. CDR3 nucleotides: TGTGCCAGCAGCTTTGGGGACCGGGACAGCTATGGCTACACCTTC.

The CDR3 is CASNPLAGAGEQYF. The CDR3 DNA follows: TGTGCCAGTAACCCCCTAGCGGGAGCTGGCGAGCAGTACTTC. This chain links TRBV27 with TRBJ2-7; 10 bases are a match to TRBD2. V dropped 9 bases and J dropped 6; count of bases not matched to a gene: 11. Germline lookup yields CDR1 MNHEY and CDR2 SMNVEV (reference sequence). CDR3 length: 14 residues.

This clone was seen a few times. Written as DNA, the CDR3 is TGTGCCAGCAGGTCGGGACAGGGGGCGGCAAATGAGCAGTTCTTC. This gives the protein CASRSGQGAANEQFF. The chain carries TRBV7-8 and TRBJ2-1; 12 nucleotides align to TRBD1. V trimming: 6 bases; J trimming: 7 bases; junction bases outside the gene matches: 7. This CDR3 spans 15 amino acids. Per germline, CDR1 SGHVS and CDR2 FQNEAQ.

This chain connects TRBV6-5 to TRBJ2-3; D possibly corresponds to TRBD2 (6 bases). CDR1 is MNHEY and CDR2 is SVGAGI in the germline V gene. V was trimmed by 5 bases and J by 1 base, leaving 10 bases between them. The CDR3 totals 14 residues. CDR3 sequence: CASSETGGTDTQYF. DNA for the CDR3: TGTGCCAGCAGTGAGACGGGAGGCACAGATACGCAGTATTTT.

This rearrangement joins TRBV2 to TRBJ2-7, with TRBD2 matching over 9 bases. V shed 6 bases, J shed 7 bases, and the junction held 13 bases outside the gene matches. The CDR3 length is 15 residues. CDR1 is SNHLY and CDR2 is FYNNEI in the germline V gene. The CDR3 bases are TGTGCCAGCAGGGAAATAGCGGGAGCGTTAGGTGAGCAGTACTTC. Translating gives CASREIAGALGEQYF.

This chain joins TRBV5-5 and TRBJ1-1; no firm D call. V was shortened by 1 base and J by 3 bases, with 7 bases between the two germline ends. Germline CDR1 is SGHKS and CDR2 is YYEKEE (reference sequence). The CDR3 loop spans 13 amino acids. CDR3 sequence: CASSLSGYTEAFF. As DNA, the CDR3 is TGTGCCAGCAGCTTGTCTGGCTACACTGAAGCTTTCTTT.

The chain carries TRBV10-3 and TRBJ2-7; TRBD2 matches 8 bases. Germline lookup yields CDR1 ENHRY and CDR2 SYGVKD. Trimming removed 10 bases from V and 1 base from J; junction bases left unmatched: 9. The CDR3 consists of 14 residues. The CDR3 loop is CATGTSLQSYEQYF. The CDR3 DNA sequence: TGTGCCACTGGGACTAGTCTCCAGTCCTACGAGCAGTACTTC.

This clone was seen just once. This chain links TRBV7-3 with TRBJ2-3; maybe TRBD1 (6 bases). V lost 9 bases, J lost 3 bases, and 13 bases lay in between. Germline V CDR1 and CDR2: SGHTA, FQGTGA. The CDR3 has 13 amino acids. Written as DNA, the CDR3 is TGTGCCAGGCCAACCCAGGGGACAGATACGCAGTATTTT. As protein: CARPTQGTDTQYF.

The rearrangement uses TRBV5-1 and TRBJ2-7; D is perhaps TRBD2 (7 bases). V was pared by 4 bases and J by 1 base, with 18 bases between. Germline CDR1 is SGHRS and CDR2 is YFSETQ. This CDR3 contains 16 residues. CDR3 in amino acids: CASSLRGGGISYEQYF. The CDR3 nucleotides read TGCGCCAGCAGCCTGCGCGGGGGCGGGATATCCTACGAGCAGTACTTC.

This clone was seen once. This rearrangement joins TRBV6-1 to TRBJ1-3, with D unclear. The V end lost 7 bases, the J end lost 0 bases, and 7 bases lay between the germline ends. The CDR3 has 13 residues. The germline V gene encodes CDR1 MNHNS and CDR2 SASEGT. The CDR3 loop reads CASKQSSGNTIYF. For the CDR3, the DNA is TGTGCCAGCAAACAAAGCTCTGGAAACACCATATATTTT.

V usage is TRBV7-8 and J usage is TRBJ2-1; D unclear. With 5 bases removed from V and 5 bases from J, the gap between germline ends came to 10 bases. Per germline, CDR1 SGHVS and CDR2 FQNEAQ. The length of the CDR3 is 13 residues. CDR3 DNA: TGTGCCAGCAGCCCCCCTATTGACAATGAGCAGTTCTTC. Translating gives CASSPPIDNEQFF.

V gene TRBV27 combines with J gene TRBJ1-1, with D maybe TRBD1 (6 bases). The CDR3 length is 14 residues. The V end lost 4 bases, the J end lost 4 bases, and 13 bases lay between the germline ends. Germline CDR1 reads MNHEY; CDR2 reads SMNVEV (reference sequence). The CDR3 DNA follows: TGTGCCAGCAGTTACCACAGGGATGCCACTGAAGCTTTCTTT. This gives the protein CASSYHRDATEAFF.

The V gene is TRBV7-2, the J gene TRBJ2-2; 8 positions match TRBD1. This CDR3 is 18 amino acids long. V was pared by 2 bases and J by 4 bases, with 12 bases of the junction left unmatched. Germline assignment: CDR1 SGHTA and CDR2 FQGNSA. The CDR3 DNA follows: TGTGCCAGCAGCTTAACCACCCTCAGGGGGCAAAGCACCGGGGAGCTGTTTTTT. This translates into CASSLTTLRGQSTGELFF.

The chain carries TRBV11-1 and TRBJ2-2; D is undetermined. V was shortened by 5 bases and J by 4 bases, with 14 bases between the two germline ends. Germline V CDR1 and CDR2: SGHAT, FQDESV (reference sequence). The CDR3 is 15 amino acids. CDR3 DNA sequence: TGTGCCAGCAGCCCAGGCGAGAGTCTCACCGGGGAGCTGTTTTTT. Protein product: CASSPGESLTGELFF.

This clone was detected only once. The chain couples TRBV5-4 to TRBJ2-2; weak D call: TRBD1 (6 bases). The CDR3 totals 16 residues. Deletions cut 4 bases from V and 7 bases from J, with 20 bases between. Germline V gene data show CDR1 as SGHNT and CDR2 as YYREEE (reference sequence). This CDR3 reads CASSRTPGQGGGELFF. As DNA, the CDR3 is TGTGCCAGCAGCAGGACTCCGGGACAAGGAGGCGGGGAGCTGTTTTTT. Complete variable domain (other parts from reference TRBV5-4 and TRBJ2-2): ETGVTQSPTHLIKTRGQQVTLRCSSQSGHNTVSWYQQALGQGPQFIFQYYREEENGRGNFPPRFSGLQFPNYSSELNVNALELDDSALYLCASSRTPGQGGGELFFGEGSRLTVL.

This sequence joins TRBV6-5 and TRBJ1-2; 8 bases align to TRBD1. The CDR3 is made up of 12 amino acids. V shed 6 bases, J shed 8 bases, and the junction held 5 bases outside the gene matches. CDR1 is MNHEY and CDR2 is SVGAGI in the germline V gene. The CDR3, as DNA: TGTGCCAGCAGATTCAGGGGGCGAGGCTACACCTTC. This encodes CASRFRGRGYTF.

The chain is built from TRBV10-3 and TRBJ1-1; no reliable D call. In germline, CDR1 is ENHRY, CDR2 SYGVKD. V lost 10 bases, J lost 1 base, and 10 bases lay in between. The CDR3 loop spans 12 amino acids. This CDR3 is CATQRENTEAFF. Here the CDR3 DNA reads TGTGCCACACAACGGGAGAACACTGAAGCTTTCTTT.

The chain couples TRBV7-2 to TRBJ1-2; 9 positions match TRBD1. Germline V gene sequence: CDR1 SGHTA, CDR2 FQGNSA. The CDR3 sequence is 15 residues long. After removal of 5 bases from V and 6 bases from J, the junction contained 10 bases not matched to a gene. The CDR3 coding sequence is TGTGCCAGCAGCGCACTCGGACAGGGGACGGATGGCTACACCTTC. Protein: CASSALGQGTDGYTF.

J is TRBJ2-7 and V is TRBV21-1; the D segment call TRBD1 is taken from the table without a DNA check. TRBV21-1 is flagged as a pseudogene. The CDR3 covers 17 residues. The CDR3 loop is CASSKRTGGAGSYEQYF. The DNA for the CDR3 is TGTGCCAGCAGCAAAAGGACAGGGGGCGCTGGCTCCTACGAGCAGTACTTC.

The table lists this clone with a count of one. As DNA, the CDR3 is TGTGCCAGCAGCTTAGATCTCCTAGCGGGACTCCAGGGTGGGTACTTC. Residues: CASSLDLLAGLQGGYF. The chain uses TRBV7-2 and TRBJ2-7; 9 nucleotides line up with TRBD2. CDR1 is SGHTA and CDR2 is FQGNSA in the germline V gene. After removal of 1 base from V and 12 bases from J, the junction contained 16 bases not matched to a gene. CDR3 length equals 16 residues.

The chain recombines TRBV7-8 with TRBJ2-2; tentative D call: TRBD1 (6 bases). The CDR3 contains 14 residues. Trimming pared 5 bases from V and 7 bases from J, leaving 14 bases between. CDR1 is SGHVS, CDR2 FQNEAQ, per germline. CDR3 protein: CASSPGTSVGELFF. The CDR3 DNA reads as TGTGCCAGCAGCCCAGGGACATCGGTCGGGGAGCTGTTTTTT.

The rearrangement links TRBV9 to TRBJ2-2, with TRBD2 identical over 10 bases. With 3 bases clipped from V and 2 bases from J, the junction kept 1 base outside the gene matches. Germline V gives CDR1 SGDLS, CDR2 YYNGEE. The CDR3 loop spans 15 amino acids. The CDR3 spells CASSASGSNTGELFF. As DNA, the CDR3 is TGTGCCAGCAGCGCTAGCGGGAGTAACACCGGGGAGCTGTTTTTT.

This clone was counted only a few times. V gene TRBV4-1 combines with J gene TRBJ2-1, with D tentatively TRBD2 (5 bases). This CDR3 is built from 14 residues. The ends were cut back, 3 bases at V and 4 bases at J, with 10 bases in the middle. The germline V gene encodes CDR1 MGHRA and CDR2 YSYEKL. The CDR3 region has the DNA TGCGCCAGCAGCCACTACGGGAAGTACAATGAGCAGTTCTTC. Its translation is CASSHYGKYNEQFF.

This chain joins TRBV15 and TRBJ1-5; D uncertain. V dropped 5 bases and J dropped 6 bases, with 11 bases sitting between them. Germline CDR1 reads LNHNV; CDR2 reads YYDKDF (reference sequence). There are 13 residues in the CDR3. CDR3 sequence reads: CATSAAFGQPQHF. The CDR3 DNA sequence: TGTGCCACCAGCGCGGCATTCGGTCAGCCCCAGCATTTT.

The chain employs TRBV11-3 and TRBJ2-5; 7 nucleotides line up with TRBD1. The junction had 6 bases not matched to a gene; V was cut back by 4 bases and J by 1 base. The CDR3 runs 15 residues. The germline CDR1 and CDR2 sequences are SGHNT and YENEEA. CDR3 protein: CASSSHTGAQETQYF. In DNA, the CDR3 is TGTGCCAGCAGCTCACATACAGGGGCCCAAGAGACCCAGTACTTC.

The chain employs TRBV5-1 and TRBJ1-1; tentatively, D is TRBD1 (5 bases). The CDR3 spans 14 residues. Germline CDR1 SGHRS, CDR2 YFSETQ. Trimming shortened V by 0 bases and J by 3 bases, and 9 bases separated the two germline ends. The CDR3 sequence is CASSLVGADTEAFF. In DNA form, the CDR3 reads TGCGCCAGCAGCTTGGTAGGGGCGGACACTGAAGCTTTCTTT. The variable domain in full, with the rest retrieved from reference TRBV5-1 and TRBJ1-1, is KAGVTQTPRYLIKTRGQQVTLSCSPISGHRSVSWYQQTPGQGLQFLFEYFSETQRNKGNFPGRFSGRQFSNSRSEMNVSTLELGDSALYLCASSLVGADTEAFFGQGTRLTVV.

The rearrangement uses TRBV5-4 and TRBJ2-7; 14 positions agree with TRBD2. J lost 3 bases, V lost 3 bases, and 8 bases had no gene match. The CDR3 has 17 amino acids. CDR1 is SGHNT, CDR2 YYREEE, per germline (reference sequence). CDR3 nucleotide sequence: TGTGCCAGCAGCTCCGGACTAGCGGGAGGCCTATTCTACGAGCAGTACTTC. This gives the protein CASSSGLAGGLFYEQYF.